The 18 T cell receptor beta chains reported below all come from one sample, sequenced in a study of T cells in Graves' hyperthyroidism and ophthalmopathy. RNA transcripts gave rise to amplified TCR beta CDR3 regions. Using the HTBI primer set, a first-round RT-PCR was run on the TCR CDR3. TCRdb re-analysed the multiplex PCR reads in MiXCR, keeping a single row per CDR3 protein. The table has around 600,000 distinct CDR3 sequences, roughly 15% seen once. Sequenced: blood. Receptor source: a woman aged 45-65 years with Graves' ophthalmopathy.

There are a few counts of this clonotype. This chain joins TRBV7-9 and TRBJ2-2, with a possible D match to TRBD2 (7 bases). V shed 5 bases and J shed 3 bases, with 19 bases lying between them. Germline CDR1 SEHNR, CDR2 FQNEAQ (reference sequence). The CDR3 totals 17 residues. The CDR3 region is CASSPPHGGLDTGELFF. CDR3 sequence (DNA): TGTGCCAGCAGCCCCCCCCACGGGGGGCTGGACACCGGGGAGCTGTTTTTT.

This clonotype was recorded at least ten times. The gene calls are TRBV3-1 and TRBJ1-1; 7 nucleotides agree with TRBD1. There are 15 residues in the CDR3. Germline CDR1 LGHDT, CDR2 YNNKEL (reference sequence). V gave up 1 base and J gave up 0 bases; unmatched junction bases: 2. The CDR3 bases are TGTGCCAGCAGCCAAGCCAGGGGGTTGAACACTGAAGCTTTCTTT. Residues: CASSQARGLNTEAFF.

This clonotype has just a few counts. This chain's CDR3 is CASILSRSAGEQFF. The DNA for the CDR3 is TGTGCCAGCATTCTTAGCCGGTCGGCGGGTGAGCAGTTCTTC. The J gene is TRBJ2-1, the V gene TRBV27; possibly TRBD2 for D (5 bases). This CDR3 region has 14 residues. V was shortened by 7 bases and J by 9 bases, with 19 bases between the two germline ends. Per germline, CDR1 MNHEY and CDR2 SMNVEV (reference sequence).

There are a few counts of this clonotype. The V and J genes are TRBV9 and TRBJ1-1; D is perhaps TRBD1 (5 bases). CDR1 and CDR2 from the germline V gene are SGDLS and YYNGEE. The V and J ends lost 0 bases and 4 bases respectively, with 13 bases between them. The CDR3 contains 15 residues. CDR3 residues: CASSVEWQGRTEAFF. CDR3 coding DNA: TGTGCCAGCAGCGTAGAGTGGCAGGGTCGCACTGAAGCTTTCTTT.

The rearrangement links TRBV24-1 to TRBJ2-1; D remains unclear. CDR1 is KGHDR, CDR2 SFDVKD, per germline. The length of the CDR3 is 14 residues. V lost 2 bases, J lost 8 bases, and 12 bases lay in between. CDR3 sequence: CATSDSSLRDEQFF. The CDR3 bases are TGTGCCACCAGTGATTCTTCACTACGAGATGAGCAGTTCTTC.

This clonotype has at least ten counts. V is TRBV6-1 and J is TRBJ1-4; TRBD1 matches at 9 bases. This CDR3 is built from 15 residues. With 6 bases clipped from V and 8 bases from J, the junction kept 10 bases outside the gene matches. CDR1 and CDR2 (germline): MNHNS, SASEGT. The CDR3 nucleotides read TGTGCCAGCAGACCTGATAACAGGGGGCGAGAAAAACTGTTTTTT. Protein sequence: CASRPDNRGREKLFF.

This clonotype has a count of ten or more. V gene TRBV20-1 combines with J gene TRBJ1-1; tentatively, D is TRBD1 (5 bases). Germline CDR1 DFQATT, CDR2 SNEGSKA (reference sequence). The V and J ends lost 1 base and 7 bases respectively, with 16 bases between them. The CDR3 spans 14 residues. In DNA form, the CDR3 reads TGCAGTGCTAGAGTGACAGTTTCCCAGTATGAAGCTTTCTTT. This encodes CSARVTVSQYEAFF.

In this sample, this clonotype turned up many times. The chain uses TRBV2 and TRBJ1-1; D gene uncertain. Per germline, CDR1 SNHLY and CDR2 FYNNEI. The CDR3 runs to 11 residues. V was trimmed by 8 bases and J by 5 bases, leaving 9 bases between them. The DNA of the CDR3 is TGTGCCAGCGGGTTCGGAACTGAAGCTTTCTTT. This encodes CASGFGTEAFF.

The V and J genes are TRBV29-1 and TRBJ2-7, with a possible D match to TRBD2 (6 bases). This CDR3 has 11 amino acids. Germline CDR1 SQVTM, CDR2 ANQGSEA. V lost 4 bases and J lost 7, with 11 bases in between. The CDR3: CSVAGVGEQYF. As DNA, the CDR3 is TGCAGCGTTGCGGGGGTGGGGGAGCAGTACTTC.

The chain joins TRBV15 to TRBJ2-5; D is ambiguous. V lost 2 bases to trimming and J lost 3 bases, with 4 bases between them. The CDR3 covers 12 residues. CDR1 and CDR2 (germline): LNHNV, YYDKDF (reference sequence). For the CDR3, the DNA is TGTGCCACCAGCAGAACTAAAGAGACCCAGTACTTC. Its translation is CATSRTKETQYF.

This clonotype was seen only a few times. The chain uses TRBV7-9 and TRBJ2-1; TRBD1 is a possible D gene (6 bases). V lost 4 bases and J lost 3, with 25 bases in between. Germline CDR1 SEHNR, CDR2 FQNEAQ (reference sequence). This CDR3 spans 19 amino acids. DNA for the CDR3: TGTGCCAGCAGCTCCATATATGGGGTTACTAGGGGGATCTACAATGAGCAGTTCTTC. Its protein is CASSSIYGVTRGIYNEQFF. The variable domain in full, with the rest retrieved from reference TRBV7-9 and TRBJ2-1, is DTGVSQNPRHKITKRGQNVTFRCDPISEHNRLYWYRQTLGQGPEFLTYFQNEAQLEKSRLLSDRFSAERPKGSFSTLEIQRTEQGDSAMYLCASSSIYGVTRGIYNEQFFGPGTRLTVL.

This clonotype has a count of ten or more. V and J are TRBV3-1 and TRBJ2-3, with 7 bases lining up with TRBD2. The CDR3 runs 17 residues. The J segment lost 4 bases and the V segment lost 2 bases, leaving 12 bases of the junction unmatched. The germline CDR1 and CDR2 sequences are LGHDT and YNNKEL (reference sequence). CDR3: CASSQTTGLDSADTQYF. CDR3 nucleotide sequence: TGTGCCAGCAGCCAAACTACCGGACTAGATTCAGCAGATACGCAGTATTTT.

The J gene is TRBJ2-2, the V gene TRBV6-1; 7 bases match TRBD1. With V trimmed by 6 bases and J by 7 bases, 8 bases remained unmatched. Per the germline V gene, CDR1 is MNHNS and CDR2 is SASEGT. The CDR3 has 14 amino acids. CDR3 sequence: CASRVTGYNGELFF. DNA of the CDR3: TGTGCCAGCAGAGTGACAGGGTATAACGGGGAGCTGTTTTTT.

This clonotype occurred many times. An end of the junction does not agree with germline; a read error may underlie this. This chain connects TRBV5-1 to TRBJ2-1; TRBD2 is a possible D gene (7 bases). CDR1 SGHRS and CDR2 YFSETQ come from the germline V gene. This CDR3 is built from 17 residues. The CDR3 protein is CASSNRLAGGSYSEQFF. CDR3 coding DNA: TGCGCCAGCAGTAACCGACTAGCTGGGGGCTCATACAGTGAGCAGTTCTTC.

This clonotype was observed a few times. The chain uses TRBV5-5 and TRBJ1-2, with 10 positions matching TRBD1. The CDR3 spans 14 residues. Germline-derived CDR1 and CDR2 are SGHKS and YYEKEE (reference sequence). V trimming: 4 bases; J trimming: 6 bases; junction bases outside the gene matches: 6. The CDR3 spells CASSPTTGGNGYTF. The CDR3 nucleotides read TGTGCCAGCAGCCCCACGACAGGGGGCAATGGCTACACCTTC.

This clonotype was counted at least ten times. In DNA, the CDR3 is TGTGCCAGCAGCTTAGCGCTAGCGGGACGAGGGTGGGAGACCCAGTACTTC. Translating gives CASSLALAGRGWETQYF. The chain recombines TRBV7-2 with TRBJ2-5; 9 bases map to TRBD2. CDR3 length equals 17 residues. The V segment lost 0 bases and the J segment 5 bases; nucleotides outside the gene matches: 10. Germline lookup yields CDR1 SGHTA and CDR2 FQGNSA.

The CDR3 DNA reads TGCAGTGAGGACAGACCGAACACTGAAGCTTTCTTT. Encoded protein: CSEDRPNTEAFF. The chain couples TRBV20-1 to TRBJ1-1, with D maybe TRBD1 (6 bases). This CDR3 is built from 12 residues. Looked up from germline, CDR1 is DFQATT and CDR2 is SNEGSKA (reference sequence). Trimming shortened V by 7 bases and J by 1 base, and 10 bases separated the two germline ends.

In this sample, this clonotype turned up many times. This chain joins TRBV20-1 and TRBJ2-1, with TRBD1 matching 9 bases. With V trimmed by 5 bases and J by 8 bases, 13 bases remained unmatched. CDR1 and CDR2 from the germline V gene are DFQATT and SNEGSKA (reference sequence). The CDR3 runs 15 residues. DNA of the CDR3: TGCAGTGCTGGCGGCCGGGACAGGGAAGTCTATGAGCAGTTCTTC. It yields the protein CSAGGRDREVYEQFF.